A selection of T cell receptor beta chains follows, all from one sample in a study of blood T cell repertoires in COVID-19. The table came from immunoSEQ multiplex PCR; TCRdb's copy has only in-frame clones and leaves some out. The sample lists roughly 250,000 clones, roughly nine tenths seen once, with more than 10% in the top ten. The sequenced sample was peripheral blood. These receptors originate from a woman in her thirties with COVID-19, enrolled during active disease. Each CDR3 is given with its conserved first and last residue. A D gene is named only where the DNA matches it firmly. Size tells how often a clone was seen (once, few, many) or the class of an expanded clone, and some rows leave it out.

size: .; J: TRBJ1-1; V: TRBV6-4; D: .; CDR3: CASSERRVGGTEAFF; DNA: TGTGCCAGCAGTGAAAGAAGGGTGGGGGGCACTGAAGCTTTCTTT
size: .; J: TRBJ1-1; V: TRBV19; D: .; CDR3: CASSISPGEAFF; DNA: TGTGCCAGTAGTATATCCCCGGGTGAAGCTTTCTTT
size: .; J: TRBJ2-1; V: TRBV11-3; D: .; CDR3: CASSLAGAGSTEQFF; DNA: TGTGCCAGCAGCTTAGCCGGTGCGGGATCCACTGAGCAGTTCTTC
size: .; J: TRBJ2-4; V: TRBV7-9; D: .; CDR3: CASSSLSSLAKNIQYF; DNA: TGTGCCAGCAGCTCACTATCGTCCCTGGCCAAAAACATTCAGTACTTC
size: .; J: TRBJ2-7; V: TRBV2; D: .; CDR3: CASSPTGSSYEQYF; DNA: TGTGCCAGCAGTCCGACCGGGTCATCCTACGAGCAGTACTTC
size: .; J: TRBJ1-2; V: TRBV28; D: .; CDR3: CASSPGGAYGYTF; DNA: TGTGCCAGCAGCCCCGGGGGGGCCTATGGCTACACCTTC
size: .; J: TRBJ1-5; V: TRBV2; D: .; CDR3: CASKRAGGNQPQHF; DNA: TGTGCCAGCAAGAGGGCAGGGGGCAATCAGCCCCAGCATTTT
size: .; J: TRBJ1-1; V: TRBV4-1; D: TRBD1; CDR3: CASSPTGGASEAFF; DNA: TGCGCCAGCAGTCCTACAGGGGGCGCGTCTGAAGCTTTCTTT
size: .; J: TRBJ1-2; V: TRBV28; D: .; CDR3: CASASSIGNYGYTF; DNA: TGTGCCAGCGCGAGCTCTATCGGGAACTATGGCTACACCTTC
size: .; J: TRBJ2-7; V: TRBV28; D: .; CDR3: CASSLGPKWEQYF; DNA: TGTGCCAGCAGTTTAGGGCCCAAGTGGGAGCAGTACTTC
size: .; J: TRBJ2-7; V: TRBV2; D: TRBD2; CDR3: CASSVLAGSYEQYF; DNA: TGTGCCAGCAGTGTCCTAGCGGGGTCCTACGAGCAGTACTTC
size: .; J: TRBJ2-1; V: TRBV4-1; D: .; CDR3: CASSQKSGISEQFF; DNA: TGCGCCAGCAGCCAAAAGTCAGGGATTAGTGAGCAGTTCTTC
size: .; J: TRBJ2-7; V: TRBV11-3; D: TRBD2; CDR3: CASSPGTSSSHEQYF; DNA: TGTGCCAGCAGCCCCGGGACTAGCAGTTCCCACGAGCAGTACTTC
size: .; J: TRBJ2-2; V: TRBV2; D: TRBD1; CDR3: CASSDWDRAVPGELFF; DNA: TGTGCCAGCAGTGATTGGGACAGGGCTGTTCCCGGGGAGCTGTTTTTT
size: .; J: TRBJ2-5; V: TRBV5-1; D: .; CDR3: CASSYDRSHETQYF; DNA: TGCGCCAGCAGCTACGACAGGTCTCACGAGACCCAGTACTTC
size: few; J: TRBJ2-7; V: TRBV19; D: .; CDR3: CASSIRSAIEQYF; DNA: TGTGCCAGTAGTATAAGATCAGCGATAGAGCAGTACTTC
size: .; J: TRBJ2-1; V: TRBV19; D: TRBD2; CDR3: CASGNGGAYNEQFF; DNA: TGTGCCAGTGGCAACGGGGGGGCCTACAATGAGCAGTTCTTC
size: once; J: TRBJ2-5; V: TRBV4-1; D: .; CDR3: CASSQDRGGGRQETQYF; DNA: TGCGCCAGCAGCCAAGATCGCGGCGGGGGCCGCCAAGAGACCCAGTACTTC
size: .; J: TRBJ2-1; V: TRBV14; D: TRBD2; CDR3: CASSQDPSGDQFF; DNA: TGTGCCAGCAGCCAAGATCCCAGCGGGGACCAGTTCTTC
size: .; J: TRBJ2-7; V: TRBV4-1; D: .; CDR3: CASSQGAGEQYF; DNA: TGCGCCAGCAGCCAAGGGGCGGGCGAGCAGTACTTC
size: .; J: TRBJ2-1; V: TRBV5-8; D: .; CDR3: CASSLRGSSYNEQFF; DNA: TGTGCCAGCAGCTTACGGGGGAGCTCCTACAATGAGCAGTTCTTC
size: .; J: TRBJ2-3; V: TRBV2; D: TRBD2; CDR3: CARGTSGGGDTQYF; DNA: TGTGCCAGGGGGACTAGCGGTGGCGGAGATACGCAGTATTTT
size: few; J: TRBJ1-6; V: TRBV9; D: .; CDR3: CASSARQSSYNSPLHF; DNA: TGTGCCAGCAGCGCCCGACAGAGCTCCTATAATTCACCCCTCCACTTT
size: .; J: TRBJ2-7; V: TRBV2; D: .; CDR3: CASSPYYEQYF; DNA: TGTGCCAGCAGCCCCTACTACGAGCAGTACTTC
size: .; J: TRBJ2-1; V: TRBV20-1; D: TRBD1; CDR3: CSASRDRDYNEQFF; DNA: TGCAGTGCTAGTAGGGACAGGGACTACAATGAGCAGTTCTTC
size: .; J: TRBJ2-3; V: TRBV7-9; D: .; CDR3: CASSPPLQGQGTQYF; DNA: TGTGCCAGCAGCCCACCCCTTCAGGGGCAAGGTACGCAGTATTTT
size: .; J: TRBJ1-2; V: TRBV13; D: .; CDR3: CASSPGAGPRTF; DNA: TGTGCCAGCAGCCCAGGGGCAGGCCCTCGCACCTTC
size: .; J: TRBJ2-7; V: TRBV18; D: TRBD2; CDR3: CASSPPTSGGAHEQYF; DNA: TGTGCCAGCTCACCACCTACTAGCGGGGGGGCCCACGAGCAGTACTTC
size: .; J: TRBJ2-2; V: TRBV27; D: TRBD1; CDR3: CASRVTGGHGELFF; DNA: TGTGCCAGCAGGGTCACAGGGGGCCACGGGGAGCTGTTTTTT
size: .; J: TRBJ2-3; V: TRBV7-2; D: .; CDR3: CASSLVEVGGLYADTQYF; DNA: TGTGCCAGCAGCTTAGTCGAGGTCGGCGGGCTATACGCAGATACGCAGTATTTT
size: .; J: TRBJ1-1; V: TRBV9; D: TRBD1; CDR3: CASSLTLGGDRRLNTEAFF; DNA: TGTGCCAGCAGTTTAACCCTGGGTGGGGACAGGAGACTGAACACTGAAGCTTTCTTT
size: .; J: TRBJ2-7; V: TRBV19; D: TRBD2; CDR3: CASSIGSGATYEQYF; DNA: TGTGCCAGTAGTATTGGAAGCGGGGCTACCTACGAGCAGTACTTC